This TCR beta chain appears in the sequencing data of a study of circulating CD8 cells and anti-PD-1 response in melanoma. The overall study: Responders had complete or partial responses; non-responders had stable or progressive disease.

This clonotype is labeled as large. TCR libraries were prepared from 15 ng of total RNA with the QIAseq Immune Repertoire TCR panel. TCRdb recomputed calls from the reads with MiXCR, one row per CDR3 protein. Here the sample spans 1,500 to 2,000 distinct CDR3 sequences, about 9.8% being singletons. Live CD3+CD8+TCRalphabeta+ cells were sorted into four subsets by PD-1 and/or TIGIT. Germline loops: CDR1 SNHLY, CDR2 FYNNEI. V gave up 3 bases and J gave up 5 bases, with 10 bases separating them. The CDR3 totals 13 residues. The material was CD8+ T cells from PBMCs, obtained at baseline or after one month of anti-PD-1 therapy (not recorded which). The clonotype comes from a human donor with melanoma. The rearrangement uses TRBV2 and TRBJ1-1, with TRBD1 as a possible D gene (5 bases). Here the CDR3 reads CASSDGGATEAFF. The CDR3 DNA is TGTGCCAGCAGTGACGGGGGAGCGACTGAAGCTTTCTTT.